This T cell receptor (beta chain) was captured by sequencing in a study of blood T cell repertoires in COVID-19 (dated by TCRdb to about 2020). Study-wide context: Samples covering the acute and convalescent phases of COVID-19 were provided by collaborators in the United States, Italy and Spain. Subjects who had been exposed to COVID-19, were actively infected with it, or had recovered from it provided the deeply sampled blood TCRbeta repertoires that made up the dataset. The prospective study material was composed of cDNA or gDNA derived from T cells, B-cell-depleted T cells, or PBMCs. A de-identified subject ID, COVID-19 status, age in years and sex were almost always included in the sample metadata. The samples were drawn from the first 160 participants of the ongoing ImmuneRACE study and from 950 to 1,500 subjects provided by 6 global collaborators. The repertoires were released in a freely available public database intended as a resource for research on the immune response to SARS-CoV-2. Where HLA class I and class II types were available, the types were taken from metadata supplied by the sample provider, not from assay-based typing. On the study overall, not on this receptor specifically: How much clinical and demographic metadata was included differed by source and by participant, and the metadata was provided uncurated.

Whole blood was collected in K2EDTA tubes by collaborating institutions according to the institutions' own protocols. For TCRbeta analysis, collaborators shipped samples in one of three forms: frozen whole blood, isolated PBMCs, or DNA extracted from either of those sample types. From the cysteine up to the phenylalanine, the CDR3 has a length of 13 residues. Of the read, only the CDR3 DNA is kept; its 39 bases are in frame from base 1. CDR1 SEHNR and CDR2 FQNEAQ were looked up in the germline V gene (reference sequence). V is cut by 5 bases and J by 0 bases, and the space between the germline ends is 6 bases. About this clone itself: Which antigen it targets is not known. Per-base quality was not reported, and no clone a single base away is much larger than it.

TCRbeta CDR3 regions were amplified from genomic DNA using the immunoSEQ Assay, a bias-controlled multiplex PCR. The authors' analysis ran thus. Within the assay, amplification of reference gene primers was used to estimate how many nucleated cells each sample contained. To quantify the absolute abundance of each unique TCRbeta CDR3 rearrangement, sequence reads were collapsed and filtered. Productive Simpson clonality was computed per sample as the square root of Simpson's diversity index over productive rearrangements. The table was pulled from immuneACCESS by TCRdb, which kept in-frame rearrangements only. Such tables lose some clones; where checked, under half of the loss comes from unresolved V genes, and the rest has no known cause. V and J calls plus clone size are reproduced from that table; the DNA served to infer D and trimming. The table for this sample lists 200,000 to 250,000 clones; roughly four fifths of them were counted only once. The ten most abundant clones make up 1.9% of the sample.

This sequence was found in an elderly woman with acute or convalescent COVID-19. The sequenced sample consisted of peripheral blood. The chain couples TRBV7-9 to TRBJ2-3, with the D segment identity uncertain. In nucleotide form, the sequence is TGTGCCAGCAGCCGTTCTAGCACAGATACGCAGTATTTT. It translates to CASSRSSTDTQYF.